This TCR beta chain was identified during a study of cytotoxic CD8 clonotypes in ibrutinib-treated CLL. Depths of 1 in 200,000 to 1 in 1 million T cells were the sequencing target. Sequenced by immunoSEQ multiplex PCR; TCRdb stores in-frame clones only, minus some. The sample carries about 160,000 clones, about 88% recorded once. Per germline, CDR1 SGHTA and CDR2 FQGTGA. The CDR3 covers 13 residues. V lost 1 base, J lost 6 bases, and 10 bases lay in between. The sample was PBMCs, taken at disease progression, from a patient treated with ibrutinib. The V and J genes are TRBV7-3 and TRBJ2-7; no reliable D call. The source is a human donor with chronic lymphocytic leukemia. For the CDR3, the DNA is TGTGCCAGCAGCTTAATAGGCTGGTCCGAGCAGTACTTC. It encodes CASSLIGWSEQYF.